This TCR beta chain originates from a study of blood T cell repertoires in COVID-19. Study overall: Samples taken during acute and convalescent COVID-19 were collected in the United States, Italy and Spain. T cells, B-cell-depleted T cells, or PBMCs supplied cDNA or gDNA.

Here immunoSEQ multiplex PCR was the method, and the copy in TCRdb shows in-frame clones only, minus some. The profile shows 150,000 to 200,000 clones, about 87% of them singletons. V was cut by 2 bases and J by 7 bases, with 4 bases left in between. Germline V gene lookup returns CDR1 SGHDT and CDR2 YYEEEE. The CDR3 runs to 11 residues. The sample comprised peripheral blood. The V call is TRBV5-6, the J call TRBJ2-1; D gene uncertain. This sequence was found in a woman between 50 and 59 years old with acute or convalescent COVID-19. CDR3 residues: CASSFVNEQFF. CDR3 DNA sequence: TGTGCCAGCAGCTTTGTAAATGAGCAGTTCTTC.